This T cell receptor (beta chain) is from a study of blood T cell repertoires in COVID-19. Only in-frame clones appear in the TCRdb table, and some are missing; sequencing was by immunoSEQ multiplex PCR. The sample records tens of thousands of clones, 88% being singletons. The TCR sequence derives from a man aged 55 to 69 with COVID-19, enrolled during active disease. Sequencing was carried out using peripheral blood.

CDR3: CASGPGTSSFLSTDTQYF. In nucleotides, the CDR3 is TGTGCTAGTGGTCCAGGGACTAGCTCTTTCCTTTCCACAGATACGCAGTATTTT. The chain recombines TRBV12-5 with TRBJ2-3; TRBD2 matches 9 bases. The germline gives CDR1 LGHNT, CDR2 FRNRAP. V dropped 5 bases and J dropped 2; count of bases not matched to a gene: 14. The CDR3 extends over 18 amino acids. The complete variable domain, with remaining parts taken from reference TRBV12-5 and TRBJ2-3, reads DARVTQTPRHKVTEMGQEVTMRCQPILGHNTVFWYRQTMMQGLELLAYFRNRAPLDDSGMPKDRFSAEMPDATLATLKIQPSEPRDSAVYFCASGPGTSSFLSTDTQYFGPGTRLTVL.